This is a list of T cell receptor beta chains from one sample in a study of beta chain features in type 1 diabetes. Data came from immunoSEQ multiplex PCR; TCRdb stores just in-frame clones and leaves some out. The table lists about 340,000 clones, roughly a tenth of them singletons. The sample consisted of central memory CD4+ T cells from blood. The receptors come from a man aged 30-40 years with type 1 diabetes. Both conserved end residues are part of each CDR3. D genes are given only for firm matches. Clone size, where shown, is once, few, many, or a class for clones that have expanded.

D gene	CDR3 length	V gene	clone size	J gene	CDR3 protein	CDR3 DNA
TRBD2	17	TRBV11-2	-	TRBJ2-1	CASSLRLASITYNEQFF	TGTGCCAGCAGCTTAAGACTAGCAAGTATAACCTACAATGAGCAGTTCTTC
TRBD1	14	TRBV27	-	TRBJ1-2	CASSRQGARGGYTF	TGTGCCAGCAGTAGACAGGGGGCGAGAGGCGGCTACACCTTC
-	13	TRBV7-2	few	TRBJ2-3	CASSSPQGPTQYF	TGTGCCAGCAGCTCCCCGCAGGGGCCCACGCAGTATTTT
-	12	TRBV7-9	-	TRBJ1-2	CASSLVNYGYTF	TGTGCCAGCAGCTTAGTCAACTATGGCTACACCTTC
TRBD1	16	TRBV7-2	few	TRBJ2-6	CASTKTGTSGANVLTF	TGTGCCAGCACCAAGACAGGGACCTCTGGGGCCAACGTCCTGACTTTC
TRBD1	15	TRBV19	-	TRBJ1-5	CASSLEGGGNQPQHF	TGTGCCAGTAGTTTAGAAGGGGGCGGCAATCAGCCCCAGCATTTT
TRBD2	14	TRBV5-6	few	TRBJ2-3	CASSFGLATDTQYF	TGTGCCAGCAGCTTCGGACTAGCGACAGATACGCAGTATTTT
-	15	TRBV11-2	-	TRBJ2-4	CASSLEGGRGNIQYF	TGTGCCAGCAGCTTGGAGGGGGGGCGCGGAAACATTCAGTACTTC
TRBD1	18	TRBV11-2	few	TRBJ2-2	CASSLGVWDRGRTGELFF	TGTGCCAGCAGCTTAGGCGTATGGGACAGAGGAAGGACCGGGGAGCTGTTTTTT
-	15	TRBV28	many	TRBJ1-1	CASSLQFQMNTEAFF	TGTGCCAGCAGTTTACAGTTCCAGATGAACACTGAAGCTTTCTTT
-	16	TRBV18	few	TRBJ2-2	CASSPYGTRNTGELFF	TGTGCCAGCTCACCATATGGGACACGGAACACCGGGGAGCTGTTTTTT
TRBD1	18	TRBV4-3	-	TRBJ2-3	CASSPDPGQGVSTDTQYF	TGCGCCAGCAGCCCAGATCCGGGACAGGGGGTGAGCACAGATACGCAGTATTTT
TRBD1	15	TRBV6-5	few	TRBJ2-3	CASSTDRGRLDTQYF	TGTGCCAGCAGTACGGACAGGGGGCGGTTAGATACGCAGTATTTT
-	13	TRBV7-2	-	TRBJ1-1	CASSTGHNTEAFF	TGTGCCAGCAGCACGGGACACAACACTGAAGCTTTCTTT
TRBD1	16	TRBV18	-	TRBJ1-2	CASSPSTGGPNYGYTF	TGTGCCAGCTCACCATCGACAGGGGGGCCTAACTATGGCTACACCTTC
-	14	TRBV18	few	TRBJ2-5	CASSPPSLQETQYF	TGTGCCAGCTCACCACCCAGCCTCCAAGAGACCCAGTACTTC
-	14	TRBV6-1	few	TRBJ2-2	CASTSRGDTGELFF	TGTGCCAGCACCAGCAGGGGGGATACCGGGGAGCTGTTTTTT
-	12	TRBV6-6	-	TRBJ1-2	CASSRDRYGYTF	TGTGCCAGCAGTCGGGACCGCTATGGCTACACCTTC
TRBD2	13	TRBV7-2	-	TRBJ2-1	CASSLGISTSIFF	TGTGCCAGCAGCTTAGGCATCTCGACTAGCATTTTCTTC
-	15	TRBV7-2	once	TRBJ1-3	CASSAMGNSGNTIYF	TGTGCCAGCAGCGCGATGGGTAACTCTGGAAACACCATATATTTT
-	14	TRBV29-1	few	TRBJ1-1	CSERSGAWGTEAFF	TGCAGCGAACGCAGTGGGGCGTGGGGCACTGAAGCTTTCTTT
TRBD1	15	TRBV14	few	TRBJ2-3	CASSHGTGGADTQYF	TGTGCCAGCAGCCACGGGACAGGGGGCGCGGATACGCAGTATTTT
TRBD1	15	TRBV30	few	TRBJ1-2	CAWSDGTGDYYGYTF	TGTGCCTGGAGTGACGGGACAGGGGATTACTATGGCTACACCTTC
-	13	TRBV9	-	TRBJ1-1	CASSVRADTEAFF	TGTGCCAGCAGCGTAAGGGCGGACACTGAAGCTTTCTTT
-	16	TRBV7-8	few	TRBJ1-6	CASSLGQGPRNSPLHF	TGTGCCAGCAGCTTAGGGCAGGGGCCGCGCAATTCACCCCTCCACTTT
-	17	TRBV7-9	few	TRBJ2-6	CASNSQGDVTGANVLTF	TGTGCCAGCAACTCCCAGGGCGATGTGACTGGGGCCAACGTCCTGACTTTC
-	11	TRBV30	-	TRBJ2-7	CAWDSRVGQYF	TGTGCCTGGGACTCTAGAGTGGGGCAGTACTTC
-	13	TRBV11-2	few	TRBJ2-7	CASSPETSREQYF	TGTGCCAGCAGCCCCGAGACGAGCCGCGAGCAGTACTTC
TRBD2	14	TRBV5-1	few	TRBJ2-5	CASSRTSGGETQYF	TGCGCCAGCAGTCGGACTAGCGGAGGCGAGACCCAGTACTTC
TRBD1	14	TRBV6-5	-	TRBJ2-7	CASSRTGGSYEQYF	TGTGCCAGCAGTCGGACAGGGGGCTCCTACGAGCAGTACTTC
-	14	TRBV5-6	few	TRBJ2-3	CASSLRYLTDTQYF	TGTGCCAGCAGCTTGCGCTACCTCACAGATACGCAGTATTTT
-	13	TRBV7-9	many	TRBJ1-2	CASSSAQGSGYTF	TGTGCCAGCAGCTCAGCACAGGGATCCGGCTACACCTTC
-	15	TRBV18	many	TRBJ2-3	CASAEPRVGTDTQYF	TGTGCCAGCGCCGAGCCCAGGGTGGGCACAGATACGCAGTATTTT
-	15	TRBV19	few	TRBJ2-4	CASSRPGTQKNIQYF	TGTGCCAGTAGTCGACCCGGGACCCAGAAAAACATTCAGTACTTC
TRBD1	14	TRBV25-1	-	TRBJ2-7	CASSRTGGFNEQYF	TGTGCCAGCAGTCGGACAGGGGGTTTTAACGAGCAGTACTTC
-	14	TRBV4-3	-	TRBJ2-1	CASSQESDGNEQFF	TGCGCCAGCAGCCAAGAAAGCGACGGCAATGAGCAGTTCTTC
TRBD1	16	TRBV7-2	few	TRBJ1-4	CASSLKSGQANEKLFF	TGTGCCAGCAGCTTAAAGTCCGGACAGGCTAATGAAAAACTGTTTTTT
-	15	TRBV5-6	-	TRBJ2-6	CASSLRNSGANVLTF	TGTGCCAGCAGCTTGCGGAACTCTGGGGCCAACGTCCTGACTTTC
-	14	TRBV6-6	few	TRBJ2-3	CATSVATLTDTQYF	TGTGCCACCTCCGTGGCAACCCTCACAGATACGCAGTATTTT
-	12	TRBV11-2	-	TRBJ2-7	CASSGESGEQYF	TGTGCCAGCAGCGGCGAATCCGGCGAGCAGTACTTC